This TCR beta chain was obtained from a study of shared clonotypes between healthy human individuals. Background on the study: A donor's plate count was three for CD4 naive and three for CD4 memory; CD8 naive had two and CD8 memory one.

In the sorted-subset replicate PCRs, approximately 200 ng DNA, around 30,000 T cell genomes, was used. The protocol was immunoSEQ multiplex PCR, while the TCRdb copy is restricted to in-frame clones and leaves out a portion. In the table there are about 2.4 million clones, 93% of which are singletons. The ends were cut back, 0 bases at V and 1 base at J, with 21 bases in the middle. Germline CDR1 and CDR2: MNHEY and SMNVEV (reference sequence). CDR3 length: 19 residues. The chain has TRBV27 and TRBJ1-1; tentatively, D is TRBD1 (5 bases). The sample was naive CD4+ T cells from PBMCs. Subset defined: CD45RA+ positively selected. This TCR was recovered from a man younger than 35 in good health. Some clones in this sample may be carry-over from other donors' samples. CDR3 coding DNA: TGTGCCAGCAGTTTATCCCTTGGGGTCCGGGGCCTTTCGAACACTGAAGCTTTCTTT. Residues: CASSLSLGVRGLSNTEAFF.